This TCR beta chain originates from a study of blood T cell repertoires in COVID-19. The V and J ends lost 5 bases and 0 bases respectively, with 10 bases between them. The CDR3 has 14 residues. The V gene's germline CDR1 is MNHNY and CDR2 SVGAGI (reference sequence). Only in-frame clones appear in the TCRdb table, and some are missing; sequencing was by immunoSEQ multiplex PCR. The sample carries about 260,000 clones, roughly 83% recorded once. Sequencing used PBMCs or T cells enriched from blood (not recorded which). The chain has TRBV6-6 and TRBJ1-1; tentative D call: TRBD1 (6 bases). The sequence derives from a woman in her fifties or sixties who had recovered from COVID-19. The CDR3 here is CASSHGQLNTEAFF. Here the CDR3 DNA reads TGTGCCAGCAGTCATGGACAGCTGAACACTGAAGCTTTCTTT.